This TCR beta chain was sequenced in a study of T cell responses to AZD1222 COVID-19 vaccine. As regards this clone: No antigen is known for it.

With 4 bases clipped from V and 7 bases from J, the junction kept 8 bases outside the gene matches. CDR3 length: 16 residues. Germline assignment: CDR1 KGHSH and CDR2 LQKENI. Whole-study findings and limits: Nearly half of spike-specific TCRs reportedly target variant regions that are unmutated in the B.1.351 and B.1.1.7 variants. Vaccine-associated CD4 TCRs spanned spike, dominant at 160-218 and 743-854. Donors were chiefly white British, with a greater number of females, and clonal diversity was perhaps underestimated. There were repertoire samples only from the period after the peak T cell response.

Clones were sequenced by immunoSEQ multiplex PCR, and TCRdb holds only the in-frame ones, with some missing. Of approximately 64,000 clones in the sample, around 84% were seen once. This chain uses TRBV18 with TRBJ1-4; 11 bases are a match to TRBD1. The source was peripheral blood, collected on day 0 of AZD1222 vaccination. The receptor was isolated from an adult in good health. The CDR3 DNA reads as TGTGCCAGCTCACTGACTGCCGGGACAGGGGGTGAAAAACTGTTTTTT. This translates into CASSLTAGTGGEKLFF.